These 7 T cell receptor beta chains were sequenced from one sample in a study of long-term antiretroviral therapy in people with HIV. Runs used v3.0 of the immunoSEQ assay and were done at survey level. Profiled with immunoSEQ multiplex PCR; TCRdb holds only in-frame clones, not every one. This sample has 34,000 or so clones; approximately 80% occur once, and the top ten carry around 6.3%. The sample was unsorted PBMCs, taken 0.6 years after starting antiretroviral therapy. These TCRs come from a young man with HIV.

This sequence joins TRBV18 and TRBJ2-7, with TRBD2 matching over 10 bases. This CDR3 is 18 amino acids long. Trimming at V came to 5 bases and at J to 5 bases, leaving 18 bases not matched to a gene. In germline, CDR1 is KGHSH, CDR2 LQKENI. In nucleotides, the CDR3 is TGTGCCAGCTCAAGCACCGTGACTAGCGGGTATTATGCGGACGAGCAGTACTTC. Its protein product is CASSSTVTSGYYADEQYF.

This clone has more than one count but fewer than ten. CDR3 loop: CASSPMGSNQPQHF. The CDR3 DNA reads as TGTGCCAGCTCACCAATGGGTAGCAATCAGCCCCAGCATTTT. V and J are TRBV18 and TRBJ1-5; D is ambiguous. The V end lost 2 bases, the J end lost 0 bases, and 5 bases lay between the germline ends. Germline V gene lookup returns CDR1 KGHSH and CDR2 LQKENI. The CDR3 runs to 14 residues.

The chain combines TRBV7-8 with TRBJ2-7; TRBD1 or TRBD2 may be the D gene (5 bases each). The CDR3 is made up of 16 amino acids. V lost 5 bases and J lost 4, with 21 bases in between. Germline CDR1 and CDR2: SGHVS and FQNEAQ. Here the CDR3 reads CASSPTPGDGDYEQYF. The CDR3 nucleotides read TGTGCCAGCAGCCCCACTCCCGGGGACGGGGATTACGAGCAGTACTTC.

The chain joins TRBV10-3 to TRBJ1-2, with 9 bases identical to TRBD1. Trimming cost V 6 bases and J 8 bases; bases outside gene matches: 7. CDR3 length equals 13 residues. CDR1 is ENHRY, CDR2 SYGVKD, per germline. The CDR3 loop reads CAISPDRGVGYTF. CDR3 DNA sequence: TGTGCCATCAGCCCGGACAGGGGTGTCGGCTACACCTTC.

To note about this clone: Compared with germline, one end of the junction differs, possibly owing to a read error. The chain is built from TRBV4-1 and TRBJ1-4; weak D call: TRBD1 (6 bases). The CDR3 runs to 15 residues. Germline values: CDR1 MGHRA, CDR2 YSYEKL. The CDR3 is CATSSAGATNEKLFF. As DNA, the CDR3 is TGCGCCACCAGCTCGGCGGGGGCGACTAATGAAAAACTGTTTTTT.

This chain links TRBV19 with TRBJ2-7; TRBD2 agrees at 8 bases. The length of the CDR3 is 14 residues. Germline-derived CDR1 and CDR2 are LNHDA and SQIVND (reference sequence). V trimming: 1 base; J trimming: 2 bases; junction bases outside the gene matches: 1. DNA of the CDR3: TGTGCCAGTAGTATAGCGGGAGGGGCCTACGAGCAGTACTTC. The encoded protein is CASSIAGGAYEQYF.

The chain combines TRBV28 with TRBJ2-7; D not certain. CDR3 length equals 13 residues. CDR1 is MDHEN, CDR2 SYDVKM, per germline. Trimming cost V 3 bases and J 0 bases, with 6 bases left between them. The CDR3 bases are TGTGCCAGCAGTTTTCTAGACTCCTACGAGCAGTACTTC. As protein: CASSFLDSYEQYF.